This TCR beta chain emerged from a study of cytomegalovirus exposure and HLA in healthy donors (dated by TCRdb to the late 2010s). Looking at the study overall: In an earlier analysis of approximately 640 of the donors, 250 to 300 Gb of sequence data and 90 million to 130 million unique TCR beta sequences from roughly 180 million T cells were reported. Roughly 320 gigabases of sequencing data and around 80 million unique TCR sequences made up an early release that covered about 640 HLA-typed donors. Among the approximately 400 genotyped donors, about 85% belonged to the genetic ancestry cluster associated with self-reported Caucasian donors. The aim of the study was to test whether cataloging public T cell receptors could identify signatures of past pathogen exposure. The T cell repertoires of 550 to 850 subjects were profiled by immunosequencing and related to cytomegalovirus serostatus. Besides the first cohort of 550 to 750 subjects, a separate validation cohort made up of roughly 120 different subjects was used. The study combined high-throughput TCR immunosequencing, statistical association of individual TCRs with disease status, and machine learning to predict cytomegalovirus infection status. A later analysis re-examined previously published TCR beta repertoires from more than 550 donors and added high-resolution HLA genotyping to investigate patterns of TCR occurrence. The later analysis used no new phenotypic data to find candidate immune exposures, relying instead on TCR beta sequences and their occurrence across donors. An earlier analysis of 587 of the donors used high-throughput TCR beta sequencing to judge whether each TCR beta V gene segment behaved as functional or pseudogenic. Donor age, sex, ethnicity and CMV serostatus were collected together with the repertoire data. A later genetic analysis used genome-wide SNP genotypes for about 60% of the roughly 670 donors, treating that subset as a discovery cohort. Every discovery cohort repertoire had been produced on one sequencing platform. Class I and class II HLA loci were covered by the typing at four-digit resolution. Typing coverage differed by locus: A, B, C, DRB1 and DQB1 were typed in about 620-640 donors, DQA1 in 522, DPA1 in some 610, and DPB1 in just under 480. Because of strong linkage in the cohort, a few DR-DQ haplotypes were treated as single units for association and clustering. Among roughly 400 genotyped donors of the cohort, an average of about 220,000 unique TCR beta nucleotide sequences was sequenced per donor, of which about 19% were non-productive. Overall results and qualifications from the work: CMV serostatus was the only immune exposure information available for the cohort. Specific HLA alleles were associated with 15,000 to 20,000 TCR beta sequences at a false discovery rate of 0.05 in a later analysis. Broadly in line with IMGT annotations, most TCR beta V segments showed up in productive rearrangements about 87% or about 30% of the time in an earlier analysis of some 590 of the donors. Because counts were too low, seventeen rarely observed V segments, including chromosome 9 orphons, were excluded from the earlier analysis of around 590 of the donors. In vitro tests confirmed that a few of the cytomegalovirus-associated TCR beta chains recognize cytomegalovirus antigens. In a later genetic analysis, fewer N-insertions in productive TCRs were reported among donors in an Asian-associated ancestry cluster than the roughly 700-donor mean. The cohort was sequenced for TCR beta chains only, and without alpha or paired-chain data the features that could be detected were limited. It was suggested by the authors that the approach could potentially be generalized to other disease states and immunological phenotypes. In a later analysis, the rate of TCR association differed among HLA loci, with DRB1 alleles having the most associated TCRs and HLA-C alleles having the fewest. Most TCR sequences were observed very rarely across donors, whereas some public TCRs were present in many individuals. An association between a missense DCLRE1C variant and V-gene and J-gene trimming of TCR beta chains was found in a later genetic analysis and replicated in an independent cohort. The study listed 164 TCR beta chains as associated with cytomegalovirus. In both the original and validation cohorts, the classifier was reported to diagnose cytomegalovirus status with high specificity and sensitivity. According to a later analysis, most CMV-associated TCR beta chains appeared to be HLA-restricted, and the HLA associations seemed to be driven largely by CMV exposure. Correlated functional status among segregating V segments might reflect linkage disequilibrium, but an unknown experimental factor could not be ruled out. Several of the top co-occurrence clusters appeared to be linked to parvovirus B19, influenza, CMV and Epstein-Barr virus, according to a later analysis. Sequencing depth was assumed to be roughly uniform across donors in the presence/absence analyses, though that assumption may not hold. A cluster of highly shared sequence variants was judged likely to represent a technical artifact of the sequencing pipeline. HLA typing was unavailable for some donors at each locus, so association tests used only the typed subset. Assigning TCR associations to individual alleles was difficult when HLA alleles, especially DR and DQ, strongly co-occurred. A later analysis found that HLA-associated TCR beta chains were more clonally expanded and had lower generation probabilities than equally common non-associated chains. A further reported finding was that TCR beta sequences accurately predicted the HLA-A and HLA-B alleles for most subjects in the first cohort. Because the 87-base-pair reads could not distinguish some IMGT-functional V segments, including TRBV6-2 and TRBV6-3, those segments were excluded.

The receptor library was made with the immunoSEQ multiplex PCR assay. For the multiplex PCR, a mixture combining 60 forward primers for TCR Vbeta segments and 13 reverse primers for TCR Jbeta segments was used. A multiplex PCR assay on genomic DNA amplified the CDR3 region of rearranged TCR beta genes. The amplified TCR beta libraries were sequenced on the Illumina HiSeq System as 87-base-pair reads. In the source study's methods: In a later analysis, roughly 80 million unique TCR beta chains were counted across the 500 to 850 repertoires, and roughly 11 million of these chains were shared by at least two donors. Raw reads were error-corrected and collapsed into unique sequences by a nearest-neighbor algorithm in which closely related sequences were merged to remove PCR and sequencing errors. Alignment of CDR3 sequences to IMGT reference sequences was used to assign V, D and J gene segments. For a sequence to be retained, at least a six-nucleotide match to both a V gene segment and a J gene segment was required. Rearrangements were classified as productive when the CDR3 lacked stop codons and remained in frame with V and J, and all other rearrangements were classified as non-productive. Following IMGT convention, CDR3 was defined as the stretch from the second conserved V-encoded cysteine up to the conserved J-encoded phenylalanine. The earlier analysis of about 560 of the donors excluded any sequence lacking an unambiguous match to a single V gene segment. In an earlier analysis of 587 of the donors, V segments were called functional above 56.7% productive rearrangements and were called segregating when the between-donor standard deviation exceeded 5%. A statistical classification framework was developed to diagnose cytomegalovirus status using the catalog of TCR beta chain sequences. In a later analysis, V and J genes were assigned by comparing TCR nucleotide sequences against IMGT/GENE-DB human TR gene sequences. A later analysis assigned CDR3 sequences and most-parsimonious VDJ recombination scenarios with the TCRdist pipeline. In a later analysis, each TCR beta chain was defined by its CDR3 amino acid sequence together with its V-gene family, and reads lacking a unique V-gene family were excluded. To address suspected cross-contamination and a sequencing artifact, a later analysis removed 592 highly shared, low-generation-probability nucleotide sequences. In a later analysis, a clonal expansion index for each public chain was calculated from normalized within-repertoire ranks of inferred template counts. Generation probabilities in a later analysis came from a VDJ recombination model fitted to out-of-frame rearrangements, and those results were checked against IGoR. In a later analysis, hypergeometric tests were used to score TCR-TCR, TCR-HLA and TCR-CMV co-occurrence, with a repertoire-size bias correction applied to TCR pairs. A later analysis estimated false discovery rates by permuting HLA or CMV assignments 20 times. In a later analysis, co-occurring TCRs were grouped using DBSCAN, and TCRdist sequence similarity was added for clustering within HLA-allele-positive subsets. For co-occurrence clustering, repertoires with fewer than 30,000 or more than 120,000 public chains were excluded, along with about five repertoires with anomalous nucleotide sharing. TCRdb took over this immuneACCESS table, retaining in-frame rearrangements with V and J assigned. Such tables are incomplete; in checked studies, under half of the missing clones stem from an unresolved V gene, and the remainder is unexplained. That table gives V, J and clone size, and the DNA gave D and trimming. This sample comprises some 130,000 clones, 50% to 75% of them detected only once. 2% to 2.5% of the sample belongs to the ten largest clones.

The cohort comprised under 700 healthy bone marrow donors. At the time of sampling, every cohort member was nominally healthy, though immune exposures that went unrecorded were likely present. The donor tested CMV seronegative, placing the donor among the 350 or so seronegative members of the cohort. Each donor provided a peripheral blood sample, and peripheral blood mononuclear cells were used for TCR beta sequencing. Genomic DNA extraction from the blood cell samples was performed with the Qiagen DNeasy Blood Extraction Kit. Measured from the cysteine to the phenylalanine, the CDR3 is 14 residues long. The DNA shown is the 42-base CDR3, in frame from base 1. The germline ends are 10 bases apart after V is trimmed by 4 bases and J by 0 bases. As encoded in the germline V gene (reference sequence), CDR1 is LNHNV while CDR2 is YYDKDF. In the case of this clone: Its binding antigen is unknown. No base-level quality is on record; no much larger clone is a single base apart.

The rearrangement joined TRBV15 to TRBJ2-7; the D gene remains uncertain. This sequence was found in a woman aged 40 to 50 in good health and CMV-seronegative. The sample was PBMCs. The DNA reads as follows: TGTGCCACCAGCAAGAGGCGAGACTCCTACGAGCAGTACTTC. This sequence encodes CATSKRRDSYEQYF. The entire variable domain, with the stretches around the CDR3 drawn from the reference TRBV15 and TRBJ2-7 proteins, is DAMVIQNPRYQVTQFGKPVTLSCSQTLNHNVMYWYQQKSSQAPKLLFHYYDKDFNNEADTPDNFQSRRPNTSFCFLDIRSPGLGDTAMYLCATSKRRDSYEQYFGPGTRLTVT.